This TCR beta chain was retrieved from a study of T cells in Graves' hyperthyroidism and ophthalmopathy. RNA transcripts gave rise to amplified TCR beta CDR3 regions. The HTBI primer set drove a first-round RT-PCR of the TCR CDR3. MiXCR, applied by TCRdb to the multiplex PCR reads, yields one record per CDR3 protein. The repertoire holds hundreds of thousands of distinct CDR3 sequences, over 12% seen once, with around 4% in the top ten. Germline V gene lookup returns CDR1 SGHVS and CDR2 FNYEAQ. V was pared by 7 bases and J by 1 base, with 10 bases of the junction left unmatched. There are 16 residues in the CDR3.

The V and J genes are TRBV7-6 and TRBJ1-2, with 9 bases lining up with TRBD1. What was sequenced was blood. This clonotype was sampled from a woman between 40 and 55 years old with Graves' ophthalmopathy. DNA of the CDR3: TGTGCCAGCAAACCGGGACAGGGAGCCGATAACTATGGCTACACCTTC. The encoded protein is CASKPGQGADNYGYTF.